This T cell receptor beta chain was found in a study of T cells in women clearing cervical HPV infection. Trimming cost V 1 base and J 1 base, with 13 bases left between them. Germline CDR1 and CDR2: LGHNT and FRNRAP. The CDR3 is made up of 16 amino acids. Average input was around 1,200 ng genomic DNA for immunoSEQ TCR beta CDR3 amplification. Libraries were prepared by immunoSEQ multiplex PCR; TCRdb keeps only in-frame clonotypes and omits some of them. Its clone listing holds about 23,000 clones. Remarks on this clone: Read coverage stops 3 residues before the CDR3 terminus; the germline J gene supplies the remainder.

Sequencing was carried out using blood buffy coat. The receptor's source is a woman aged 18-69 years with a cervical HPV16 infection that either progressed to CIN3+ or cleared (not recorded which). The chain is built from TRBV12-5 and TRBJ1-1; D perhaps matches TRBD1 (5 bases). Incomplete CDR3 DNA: TGTGCTAGTGGTTTGGACAGGCGCCTGGGGAACACTGAA. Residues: CASGLDRRLGNTE. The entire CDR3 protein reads CASGLDRRLGNTEAFF.